The 18 T cell receptor beta chains in this list originate from one sample, sequenced in a study of cytomegalovirus exposure and HLA in healthy donors. 13 Jbeta primers and 60 Vbeta primers were used for the PCR. The protocol was immunoSEQ multiplex PCR, while the TCRdb copy is restricted to in-frame clones and leaves out a portion. The sample shows 110,000 or so clones, 75% of them seen only once. Source material: PBMCs. The receptors here all came from a woman between 35 and 50 years old in good health and CMV-seropositive.

DNA of the CDR3: TGTGCCAGCAGTTTCACCCAGGGAATATACAATGAGCAGTTCTTC. Its translation: CASSFTQGIYNEQFF. The chain joins TRBV28 to TRBJ2-1; D is perhaps TRBD1 (5 bases). There are 15 residues in the CDR3. Germline V CDR1 and CDR2: MDHEN, SYDVKM. V lost 3 bases to trimming and J lost 4 bases, with 13 bases between them.

The chain couples TRBV19 to TRBJ2-2, with 11 bases that match TRBD2. Trimming took 5 bases from V and 4 from J; bases not matched to a gene: 6. This CDR3 spans 16 amino acids. Per the germline V gene, CDR1 is LNHDA and CDR2 is SQIVND (reference sequence). CDR3: CASSGLAGGGTGELFF. The CDR3 DNA is TGTGCCAGTAGTGGGCTAGCGGGGGGTGGCACCGGGGAGCTGTTTTTT. The whole variable domain, filled in from reference TRBV19 and TRBJ2-2, reads DGGITQSPKYLFRKEGQNVTLSCEQNLNHDAMYWYRQDPGQGLRLIYYSQIVNDFQKGDIAEGYSVSREKKESFPLTVTSAQKNPTAFYLCASSGLAGGGTGELFFGEGSRLTVL.

The V gene is TRBV30, the J gene TRBJ2-3; maybe TRBD1 (6 bases). In germline, CDR1 is GTSNPN, CDR2 SVGIG (reference sequence). The CDR3 spans 15 residues. V was trimmed by 1 base and J by 5 bases, leaving 16 bases between them. CDR3 protein: CAWSDRGLQGDTQYF. The CDR3 nucleotides read TGTGCCTGGAGTGACCGGGGCCTACAGGGAGATACGCAGTATTTT.

The V gene is TRBV6-5, the J gene TRBJ2-7; 8 positions agree with TRBD2. From germline, CDR1 is MNHEY and CDR2 SVGAGI. The ends lost 10 bases at V and 4 bases at J; junction bases unmatched: 9. CDR3 length equals 13 residues. CDR3 DNA sequence: TGTGCCACTCGCCCAGCGGGAGTTTACGAGCAGTACTTC. It is translated as CATRPAGVYEQYF.

J is TRBJ2-5 and V is TRBV2; possible D gene TRBD2, 6 bases. The CDR3 contains 13 residues. The V gene's germline CDR1 is SNHLY and CDR2 FYNNEI. V lost 10 bases and J lost 1, with 13 bases in between. CDR3 DNA sequence: TGTGCCAATTCCCTAGCGATCCAAGAGACCCAGTACTTC. Translated, it gives CANSLAIQETQYF.

The gene calls are TRBV5-1 and TRBJ2-5, with 9 bases that match TRBD2. Germline V gives CDR1 SGHRS, CDR2 YFSETQ. J was trimmed by 2 bases and V by 3 bases; bases with no gene match: 5. The CDR3 runs to 15 residues. The CDR3 DNA is TGCGCCAGCAGCTCTCTAGCGGGATCTCAAGAGACCCAGTACTTC. Residues: CASSSLAGSQETQYF.

In its sample, this clone was seen once. The J gene is TRBJ2-1, the V gene TRBV28, with 9 bases fitting TRBD2. The trim removed 6 bases at V and 4 bases at J, leaving 10 bases unmatched. CDR1 is MDHEN, CDR2 SYDVKM, per germline. The CDR3 length is 16 residues. The CDR3 sequence is CASSPTAGGDYNEQFF. The CDR3 nucleotides are TGTGCCAGCAGCCCTACAGCGGGAGGAGATTACAATGAGCAGTTCTTC.

This chain connects TRBV4-1 to TRBJ1-5; 11 positions agree with TRBD1. The CDR3 covers 18 residues. CDR1 MGHRA and CDR2 YSYEKL come from the germline V gene. The V gene end was trimmed by 0 bases and the J gene end by 6 bases; junction bases not matched to a gene: 10. The chain's CDR3 is CASSQDPGQGVIGQPQHF. The CDR3 DNA sequence: TGCGCCAGCAGCCAAGATCCGGGACAGGGGGTTATAGGTCAGCCCCAGCATTTT.

The V call is TRBV5-1, the J call TRBJ2-1; 8 bases agree with TRBD2. The V and J ends lost 3 bases and 5 bases, in that order; junction bases with no gene match: 10. CDR3 size: 16 residues. Looked up from germline, CDR1 is SGHRS and CDR2 is YFSETQ. CDR3 bases: TGCGCCAGCAGCTCCCTCGGAGCGGGAGCGAACAATGAGCAGTTCTTC. Encoded protein: CASSSLGAGANNEQFF. The variable domain in full, completed from reference TRBV5-1 and TRBJ2-1, reads KAGVTQTPRYLIKTRGQQVTLSCSPISGHRSVSWYQQTPGQGLQFLFEYFSETQRNKGNFPGRFSGRQFSNSRSEMNVSTLELGDSALYLCASSSLGAGANNEQFFGPGTRLTVL.

This rearrangement joins TRBV19 to TRBJ1-4; D perhaps matches TRBD1 (5 bases). The germline V and J ends were trimmed by 4 bases and 4 bases, with 19 bases remaining between them. Looked up from germline, CDR1 is LNHDA and CDR2 is SQIVND (reference sequence). CDR3 size: 17 residues. The CDR3 DNA follows: TGTGCCAGTAGTAATGCCCGCCCAGGGCGAGATAATGAAAAACTGTTTTTT. It yields the protein CASSNARPGRDNEKLFF. The full variable domain, with the rest looked up from reference TRBV19 and TRBJ1-4, is DGGITQSPKYLFRKEGQNVTLSCEQNLNHDAMYWYRQDPGQGLRLIYYSQIVNDFQKGDIAEGYSVSREKKESFPLTVTSAQKNPTAFYLCASSNARPGRDNEKLFFGSGTQLSVL.

This clone has just one count. The CDR3 sequence is CASSQDRANTGELFF. The DNA for the CDR3 is TGTGCCAGCAGCCAAGACAGGGCGAACACCGGGGAGCTGTTTTTT. The rearrangement links TRBV4-2 to TRBJ2-2; D possibly corresponds to TRBD1 (5 bases). V dropped 0 bases and J dropped 0 bases, with 5 bases sitting between them. Germline assignment: CDR1 LGHNA and CDR2 YNFKEQ. The CDR3 extends over 15 amino acids.

The chain uses TRBV29-1 and TRBJ1-1; D may be TRBD1 (6 bases). CDR1 is SQVTM, CDR2 ANQGSEA, per germline. This CDR3 has 12 residues. Between the trimmed V and J ends, which lost 7 bases and 10 bases, there was a span of 19 bases. The CDR3 is CSDGRGDFGAFF. The DNA for the CDR3 is TGCAGCGATGGGAGGGGGGACTTTGGAGCTTTCTTT.

This chain connects TRBV6-1 to TRBJ2-1, with 9 bases fitting TRBD1. The CDR3 loop spans 15 amino acids. CDR1 is MNHNS and CDR2 is SASEGT in the germline V gene. The junction had 9 bases not matched to a gene; V was cut back by 10 bases and J by 2 bases. The DNA for the CDR3 is TGTGCCACCTCCCGGGACAGGGTAACCTACAATGAGCAGTTCTTC. It codes for CATSRDRVTYNEQFF.

V is TRBV5-8 and J is TRBJ1-2; the D is unclear. Between the trimmed V and J ends, which lost 2 bases and 4 bases, there was a span of 6 bases. Germline V gene sequence: CDR1 SGHTS, CDR2 YDEGEE. This CDR3 is 12 amino acids long. The CDR3 sequence is CASSFRAYGYTF. In DNA, the CDR3 is TGTGCCAGCAGCTTTCGAGCCTATGGCTACACCTTC.

This rearrangement joins TRBV30 to TRBJ2-1; D is perhaps TRBD1 (5 bases). Germline lookup yields CDR1 GTSNPN and CDR2 SVGIG (reference sequence). V gave up 0 bases and J gave up 1 base, with 13 bases separating them. The CDR3 sequence is 16 residues long. CDR3 residues: CAWSVNRQGSYNEQFF. The CDR3 DNA reads TGTGCCTGGAGTGTAAACCGTCAGGGTTCCTACAATGAGCAGTTCTTC.

The chain is built from TRBV6-6 and TRBJ2-7; TRBD1 matches 9 bases. The CDR3 covers 16 residues. Unmatched junction bases numbered 15, after V lost 5 bases and J lost 7 bases. Germline lookup yields CDR1 MNHNY and CDR2 SVGAGI (reference sequence). The CDR3 DNA follows: TGTGCCAGCAGTAAACAACCCGGGACAGGGATCAAAGAGCAGTACTTC. It is translated as CASSKQPGTGIKEQYF.

This clone was found a few times. This chain joins TRBV4-1 and TRBJ1-6; D uncertain. Germline V CDR1 and CDR2: MGHRA, YSYEKL. CDR3 length: 16 residues. Trimming took 4 bases from V and 9 from J, leaving 19 bases between them. CDR3 region: CASSRDLPGSFSPLHF. The CDR3 bases are TGCGCCAGCAGCCGCGATCTTCCAGGTAGTTTTTCACCCCTCCACTTT.

V usage is TRBV7-2 and J usage is TRBJ2-3; no clear D. This CDR3 region has 12 residues. From germline, CDR1 is SGHTA and CDR2 FQGNSA. As DNA, the CDR3 is TGTAGCTCTGCCTCGAGCACAGATACGCAGTATTTT. Translating gives CSSASSTDTQYF.